The sequence of this TCR beta chain was determined in a study of blood T cell repertoires in COVID-19. Study at large: The samples span acute and convalescent COVID-19 from the United States, Italy and Spain. In each case, the material was cDNA or gDNA derived from T cells, B-cell-depleted T cells, or PBMCs.

The authors' processing: Scientists estimated how many nucleated cells there were by amplifying reference gene primers. Repertoires were generated with immunoSEQ multiplex PCR, while TCRdb's copy carries only in-frame clones and drops some. The D gene and trimming were derived from the DNA, and the V and J assignments and clone size from that table. The data show about 250,000 clones, approximately 85% seen once. The CDR3 is 13 amino acids. Trimming at V came to 4 bases and at J to 9 bases, leaving 6 bases not matched to a gene. Per the germline V gene, CDR1 is SGHVS and CDR2 is FNYEAQ. Seattle's enrolled individuals joined amid active infection and were then monitored longitudinally.

The TCR was taken from a man aged 50-59 years with COVID-19, enrolled during active disease. The material sequenced was peripheral blood. The chain uses TRBV7-6 and TRBJ1-1; 9 bases fit TRBD1. The CDR3 DNA reads as TGTGCCAGCAGCTCTCCGGGACAGGGTAAAGCTTTCTTT. Its protein product is CASSSPGQGKAFF. The entire variable domain, with the rest obtained from reference TRBV7-6 and TRBJ1-1, is as follows: GAGVSQSPRYKVTKRGQDVALRCDPISGHVSLYWYRQALGQGPEFLTYFNYEAQQDKSGLPNDRFSAERPEGSISTLTIQRTEQRDSAMYRCASSSPGQGKAFFGQGTRLTVV.